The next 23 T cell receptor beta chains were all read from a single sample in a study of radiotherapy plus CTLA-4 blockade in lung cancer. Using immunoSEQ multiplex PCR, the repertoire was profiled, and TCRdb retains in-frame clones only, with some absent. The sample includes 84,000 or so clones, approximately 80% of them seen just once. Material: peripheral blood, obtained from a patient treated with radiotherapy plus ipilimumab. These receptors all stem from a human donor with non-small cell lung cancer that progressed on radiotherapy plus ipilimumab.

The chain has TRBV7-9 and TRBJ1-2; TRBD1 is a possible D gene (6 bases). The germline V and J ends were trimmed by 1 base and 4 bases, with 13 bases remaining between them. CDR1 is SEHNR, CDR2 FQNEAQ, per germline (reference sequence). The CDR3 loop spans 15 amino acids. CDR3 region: CASSLDGTGSYGYTF. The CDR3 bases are TGTGCCAGCAGCTTAGATGGCACAGGGTCCTATGGCTACACCTTC.

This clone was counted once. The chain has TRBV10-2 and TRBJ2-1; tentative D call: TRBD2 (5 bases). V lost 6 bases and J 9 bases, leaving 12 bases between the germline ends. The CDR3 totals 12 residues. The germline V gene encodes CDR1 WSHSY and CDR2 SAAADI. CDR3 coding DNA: TGCGCCAGCAGCAAACTAGTATCTGAGCAGTTCTTC. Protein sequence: CASSKLVSEQFF.

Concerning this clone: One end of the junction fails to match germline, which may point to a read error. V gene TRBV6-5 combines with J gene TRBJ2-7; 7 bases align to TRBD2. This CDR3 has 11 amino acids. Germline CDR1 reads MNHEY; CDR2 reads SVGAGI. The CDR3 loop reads CASSYKGLMNF. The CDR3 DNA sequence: TGTGCCAGCAGTTACAAGGGACTAATGAACTTC.

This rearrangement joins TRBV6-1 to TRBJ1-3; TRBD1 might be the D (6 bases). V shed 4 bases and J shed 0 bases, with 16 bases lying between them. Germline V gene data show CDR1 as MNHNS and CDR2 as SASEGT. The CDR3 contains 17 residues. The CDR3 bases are TGTGCCAGCAGTGGCCTGGACAGTCTAAGCTCTGGAAACACCATATATTTT. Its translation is CASSGLDSLSSGNTIYF.

CDR3 nucleotide sequence: TGTGCCAGTCAGGGGGGGGGAGACTATGGCTACACCTTC. Its protein product is CASQGGGDYGYTF. The chain uses TRBV27 and TRBJ1-2; 7 bases are a match to TRBD1. The CDR3 runs to 13 residues. Trimming at V came to 9 bases and at J to 3 bases, leaving 7 bases not matched to a gene. CDR1 MNHEY and CDR2 SMNVEV come from the germline V gene (reference sequence).

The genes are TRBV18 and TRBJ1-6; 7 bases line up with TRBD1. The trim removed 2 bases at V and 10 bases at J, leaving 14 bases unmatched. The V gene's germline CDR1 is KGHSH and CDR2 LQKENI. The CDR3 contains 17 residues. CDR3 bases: TGTGCCAGCTCACCAGGTAGGGTAGGGACAGCGCGCTCACCCCTCCACTTT. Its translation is CASSPGRVGTARSPLHF. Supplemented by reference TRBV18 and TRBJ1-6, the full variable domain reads NAGVMQNPRHLVRRRGQEARLRCSPMKGHSHVYWYRQLPEEGLKFMVYLQKENIIDESGMPKERFSAEFPKEGPSILRIQQVVRGDSAAYFCASSPGRVGTARSPLHFGNGTRLTVT.

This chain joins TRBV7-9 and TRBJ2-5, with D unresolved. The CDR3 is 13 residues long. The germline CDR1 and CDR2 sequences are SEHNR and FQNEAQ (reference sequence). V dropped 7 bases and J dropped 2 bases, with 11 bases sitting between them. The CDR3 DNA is TGTGCCAGCAATACAAAATTTCAAGAGACCCAGTACTTC. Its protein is CASNTKFQETQYF.

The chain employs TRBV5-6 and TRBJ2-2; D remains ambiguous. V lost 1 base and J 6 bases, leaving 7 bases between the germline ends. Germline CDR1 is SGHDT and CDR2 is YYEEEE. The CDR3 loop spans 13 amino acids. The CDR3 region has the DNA TGTGCCAGCAGCTTGAACAGCCCCGGGGAGCTGTTTTTT. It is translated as CASSLNSPGELFF.

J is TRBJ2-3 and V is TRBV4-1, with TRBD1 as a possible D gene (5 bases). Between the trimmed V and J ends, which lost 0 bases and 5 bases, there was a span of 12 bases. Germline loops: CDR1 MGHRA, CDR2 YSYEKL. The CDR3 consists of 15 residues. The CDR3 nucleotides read TGCGCCAGCAGCCAAGATGGCAGGGCCGGAGATACGCAGTATTTT. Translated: CASSQDGRAGDTQYF.

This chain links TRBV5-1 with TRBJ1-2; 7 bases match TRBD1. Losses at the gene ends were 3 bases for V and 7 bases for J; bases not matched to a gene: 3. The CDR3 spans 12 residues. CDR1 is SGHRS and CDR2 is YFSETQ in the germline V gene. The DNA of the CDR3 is TGCGCCAGCAGCTCGGACAGGCTTGGCTACACCTTC. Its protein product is CASSSDRLGYTF.

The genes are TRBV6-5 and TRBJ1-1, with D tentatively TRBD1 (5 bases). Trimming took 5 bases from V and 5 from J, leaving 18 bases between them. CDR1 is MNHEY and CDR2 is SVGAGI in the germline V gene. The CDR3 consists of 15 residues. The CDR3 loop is CASSPQTAPGTEAFF. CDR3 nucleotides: TGTGCCAGCAGTCCCCAGACAGCCCCGGGGACTGAAGCTTTCTTT.

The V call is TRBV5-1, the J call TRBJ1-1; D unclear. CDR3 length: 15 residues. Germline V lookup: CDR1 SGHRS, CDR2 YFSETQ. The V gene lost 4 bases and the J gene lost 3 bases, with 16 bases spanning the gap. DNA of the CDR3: TGCGCCAGCAGCCTTGAGGTGGGTAAGGACACTGAAGCTTTCTTT. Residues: CASSLEVGKDTEAFF.

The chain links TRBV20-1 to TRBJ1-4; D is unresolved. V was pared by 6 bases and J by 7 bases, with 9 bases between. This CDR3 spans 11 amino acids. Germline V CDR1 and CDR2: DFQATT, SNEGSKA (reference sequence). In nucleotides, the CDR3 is TGCAGTGCAACAATTGGTGAAAAACTGTTTTTT. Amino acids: CSATIGEKLFF.

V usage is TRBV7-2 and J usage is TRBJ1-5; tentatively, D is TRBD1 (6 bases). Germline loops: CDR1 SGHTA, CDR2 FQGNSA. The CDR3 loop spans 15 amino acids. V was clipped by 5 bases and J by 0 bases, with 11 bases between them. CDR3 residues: CASSRGGSSNQPQHF. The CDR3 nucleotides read TGTGCCAGCAGCCGAGGGGGAAGTAGCAATCAGCCCCAGCATTTT.

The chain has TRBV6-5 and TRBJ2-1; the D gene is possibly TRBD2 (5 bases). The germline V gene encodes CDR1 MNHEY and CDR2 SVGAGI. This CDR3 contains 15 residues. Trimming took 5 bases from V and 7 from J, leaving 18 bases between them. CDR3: CASSPVPGNRNEQFF. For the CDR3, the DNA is TGTGCCAGCAGTCCCGTTCCCGGGAACAGAAATGAGCAGTTCTTC.

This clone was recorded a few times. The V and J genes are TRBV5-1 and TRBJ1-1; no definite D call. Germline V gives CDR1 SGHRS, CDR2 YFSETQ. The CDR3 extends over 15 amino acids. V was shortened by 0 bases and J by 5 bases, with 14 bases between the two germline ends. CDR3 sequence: CASSLAVGGRTEAFF. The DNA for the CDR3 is TGCGCCAGCAGCTTGGCTGTGGGAGGAAGGACTGAAGCTTTCTTT.

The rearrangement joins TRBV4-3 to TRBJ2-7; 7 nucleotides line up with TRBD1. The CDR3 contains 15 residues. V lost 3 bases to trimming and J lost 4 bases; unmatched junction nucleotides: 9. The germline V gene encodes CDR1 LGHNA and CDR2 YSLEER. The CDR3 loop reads CASSHSTGTEYEQYF. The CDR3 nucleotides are TGCGCCAGCAGCCATTCCACCGGGACAGAATACGAGCAGTACTTC.

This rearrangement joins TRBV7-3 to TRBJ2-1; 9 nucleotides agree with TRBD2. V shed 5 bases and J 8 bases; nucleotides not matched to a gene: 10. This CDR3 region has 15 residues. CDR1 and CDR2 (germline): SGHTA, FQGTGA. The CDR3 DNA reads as TGTGCCAGCAGCACGCTGGGACTAGCTAGCTATGAGCAGTTCTTC. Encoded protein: CASSTLGLASYEQFF.

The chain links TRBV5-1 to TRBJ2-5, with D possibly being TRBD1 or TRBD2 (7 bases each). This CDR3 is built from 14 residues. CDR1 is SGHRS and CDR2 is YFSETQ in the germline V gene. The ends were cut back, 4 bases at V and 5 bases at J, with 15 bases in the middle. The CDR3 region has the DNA TGCGCCAGCAGCCAGGGGGAGGGCCGGGAGACCCAGTACTTC. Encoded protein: CASSQGEGRETQYF.

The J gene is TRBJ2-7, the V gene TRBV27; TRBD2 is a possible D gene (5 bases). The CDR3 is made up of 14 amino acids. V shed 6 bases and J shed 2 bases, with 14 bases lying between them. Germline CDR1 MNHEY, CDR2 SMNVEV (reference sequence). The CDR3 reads CASRVAKMAYEQYF. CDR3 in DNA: TGTGCCAGCAGAGTAGCGAAGATGGCCTACGAGCAGTACTTC.

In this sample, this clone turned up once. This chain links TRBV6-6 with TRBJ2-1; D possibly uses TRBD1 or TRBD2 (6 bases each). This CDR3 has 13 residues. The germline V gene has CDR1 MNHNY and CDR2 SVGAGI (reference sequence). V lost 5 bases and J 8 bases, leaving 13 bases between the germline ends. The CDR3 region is CASSRIRGDEQFF. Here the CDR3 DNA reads TGTGCCAGCAGTCGAATAAGGGGGGATGAGCAGTTCTTC.

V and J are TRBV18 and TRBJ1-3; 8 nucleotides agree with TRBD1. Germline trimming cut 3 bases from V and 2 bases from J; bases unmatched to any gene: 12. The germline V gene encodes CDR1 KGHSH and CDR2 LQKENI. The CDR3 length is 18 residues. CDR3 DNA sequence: TGTGCCAGCTCACCTGACAACACAGGGGGTTTTACTGGAAACACCATATATTTT. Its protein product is CASSPDNTGGFTGNTIYF.

In nucleotides, the CDR3 is TGTGCCAGCGACAGTGCAATTAATTCACCCCTCCACTTT. It codes for CASDSAINSPLHF. The chain carries TRBV28 and TRBJ1-6; weak D call: TRBD1 (5 bases). Trimming pared 8 bases from V and 6 bases from J, leaving 11 bases between. CDR3 length equals 13 residues. CDR1 is MDHEN and CDR2 is SYDVKM in the germline V gene.